Below are 8 T cell receptor beta chains sequenced from a single sample in a study of breast tumors, draining lymph nodes, adjacent tissues. Breast cancer patients provided tissue from their axillary draining lymph nodes. TCRdb called the multiplex PCR reads again in MiXCR, with one record for every CDR3 protein. Seen here are 190,000 or so distinct CDR3 sequences, 31% observed once, and the top ten hold roughly 4.3%. The sequenced material came from axillary lymph node tissue. Every receptor here comes from a female donor with breast cancer. Some clones in this sample may be carry-over from other donors' samples.

This clonotype was detected only once. The rearrangement joins TRBV6-5 to TRBJ2-1; 11 nucleotides match TRBD1. V lost 5 bases and J lost 7; bases outside the gene matches: 4. The CDR3 totals 14 residues. Per germline, CDR1 MNHEY and CDR2 SVGAGI. Written as DNA, the CDR3 is TGTGCCAGCAGTCCGGACAGGGGGCAAAATGAGCAGTTCTTC. Translating it yields CASSPDRGQNEQFF.

This clonotype was observed a handful of times. A much larger clone lies a single base off, so this may be a read error. This chain connects TRBV7-9 to TRBJ1-2; 8 bases are a match to TRBD1. The germline gives CDR1 SEHNR, CDR2 FQNEAQ (reference sequence). The CDR3 has 15 residues. The CDR3 reads CASSQDINRGDGYPF. Here the CDR3 DNA reads TGCGCCAGCAGCCAAGATATTAACAGGGGGGATGGCTACCCCTTC.

This clonotype appeared many times. This chain connects TRBV19 to TRBJ2-5; 7 bases fit TRBD2. J lost 5 bases, V lost 6 bases, and 9 bases had no gene match. Germline V lookup: CDR1 LNHDA, CDR2 SQIVND (reference sequence). The CDR3 is made up of 14 amino acids. The CDR3 region has the DNA TGTGCCAGTAGGGGGGAGGGATGGGATGAGACCCAGTACTTC. Its protein product is CASRGEGWDETQYF.

This clonotype was detected a few times. This rearrangement joins TRBV28 to TRBJ1-2; 8 bases line up with TRBD1. J lost 3 bases, V lost 3 bases, and 9 bases had no gene match. This CDR3 is 16 amino acids long. Germline assignment: CDR1 MDHEN and CDR2 SYDVKM. The DNA of the CDR3 is TGTGCCAGCAGTTTCCCCCGGGACAGGTCGTACTATGGCTACACCTTC. Protein: CASSFPRDRSYYGYTF.

The sample holds many counts of this clonotype. This chain joins TRBV20-1 and TRBJ2-5; 8 bases agree with TRBD1. The germline V gene has CDR1 DFQATT and CDR2 SNEGSKA (reference sequence). After removal of 6 bases from V and 1 base from J, the junction contained 4 bases not matched to a gene. This CDR3 comprises 13 residues. This CDR3 is CSAPGQVQETQYF. CDR3 coding DNA: TGCAGTGCCCCGGGACAGGTCCAAGAGACCCAGTACTTC.

This clonotype was recorded only once. This chain connects TRBV13 to TRBJ2-3; 7 bases align to TRBD1. The V gene end was trimmed by 5 bases and the J gene end by 0 bases; junction bases not matched to a gene: 11. Germline assignment: CDR1 PRHDT and CDR2 FYEKMQ (reference sequence). The CDR3 loop spans 17 amino acids. In DNA, the CDR3 is TGTGCCAGCAGCATCAGACAGGGACGGGCTAGCACAGATACGCAGTATTTT. Translated, it gives CASSIRQGRASTDTQYF.

A note on this clonotype: A junction end diverges from the germline sequence, so it may reflect a read error. The chain links TRBV5-6 to TRBJ1-2; the D is unclear. Germline CDR1 and CDR2: SGHDT and YYEEEE. The CDR3 spans 16 residues. The CDR3 loop is CVSSLVGSPADYGYTF. The CDR3 DNA reads TGCGTCAGCAGCTTGGTCGGGTCCCCCGCTGACTATGGCTACACCTTC.

This clonotype was seen repeatedly, ten times or more. The genes are TRBV5-1 and TRBJ1-4; 7 bases are a match to TRBD1. Per germline, CDR1 SGHRS and CDR2 YFSETQ. CDR3 length: 15 residues. The J segment lost 0 bases and the V segment lost 4 bases, leaving 3 bases of the junction unmatched. CDR3 region: CASSVGTATNEKLFF. In nucleotides, the CDR3 is TGCGCCAGCAGCGTGGGGACAGCAACTAATGAAAAACTGTTTTTT.